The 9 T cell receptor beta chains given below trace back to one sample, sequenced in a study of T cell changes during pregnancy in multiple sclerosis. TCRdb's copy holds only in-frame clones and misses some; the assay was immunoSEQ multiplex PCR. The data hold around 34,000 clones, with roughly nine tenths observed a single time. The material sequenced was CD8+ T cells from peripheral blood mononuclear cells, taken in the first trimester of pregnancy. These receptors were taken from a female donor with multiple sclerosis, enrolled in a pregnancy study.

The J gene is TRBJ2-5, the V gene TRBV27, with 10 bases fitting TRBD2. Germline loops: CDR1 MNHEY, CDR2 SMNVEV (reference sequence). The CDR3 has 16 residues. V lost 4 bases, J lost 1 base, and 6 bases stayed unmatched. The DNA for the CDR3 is TGTGCCAGCAGTTCCCGTCTAGCGGGAGCCCAAGAGACCCAGTACTTC. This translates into CASSSRLAGAQETQYF.

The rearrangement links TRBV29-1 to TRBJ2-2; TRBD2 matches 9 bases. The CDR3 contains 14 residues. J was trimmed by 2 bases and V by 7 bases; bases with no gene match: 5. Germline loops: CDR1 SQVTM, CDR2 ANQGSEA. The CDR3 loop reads CSGTGTSNTGELFF. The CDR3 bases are TGCAGCGGGACCGGGACTAGCAACACCGGGGAGCTGTTTTTT.

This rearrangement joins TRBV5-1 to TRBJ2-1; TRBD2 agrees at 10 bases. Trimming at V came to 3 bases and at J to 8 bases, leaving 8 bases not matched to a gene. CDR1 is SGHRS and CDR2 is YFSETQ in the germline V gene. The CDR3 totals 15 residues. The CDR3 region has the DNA TGCGCCAGCAGCTGGGGCCTAGCGGGAGAGGATGAGCAGTTCTTC. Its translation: CASSWGLAGEDEQFF.

In nucleotides, the CDR3 is TGCAGCGTTGAAGAGGCGGGCCTCGACGAGCAGTACTTC. Translated, it gives CSVEEAGLDEQYF. The V call is TRBV29-1, the J call TRBJ2-7, with D perhaps matching TRBD2 (5 bases). The CDR3 spans 13 residues. In germline, CDR1 is SQVTM, CDR2 ANQGSEA. Deletions cut 0 bases from V and 5 bases from J, with 11 bases between.

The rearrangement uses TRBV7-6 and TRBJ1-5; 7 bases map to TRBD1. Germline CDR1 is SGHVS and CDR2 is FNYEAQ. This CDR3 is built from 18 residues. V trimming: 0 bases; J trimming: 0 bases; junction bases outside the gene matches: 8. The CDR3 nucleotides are TGTGCCAGCAGCTTAGCGAAAAGGGACAGTGATAGCAATCAGCCCCAGCATTTT. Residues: CASSLAKRDSDSNQPQHF.

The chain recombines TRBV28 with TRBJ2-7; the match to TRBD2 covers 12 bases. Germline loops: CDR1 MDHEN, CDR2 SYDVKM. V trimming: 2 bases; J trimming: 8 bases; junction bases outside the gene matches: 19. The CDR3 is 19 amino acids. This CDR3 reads CASSLPPPVSTSGGPKQYF. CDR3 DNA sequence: TGTGCCAGCAGTTTACCCCCACCCGTCTCGACTAGCGGGGGACCCAAGCAGTACTTC.

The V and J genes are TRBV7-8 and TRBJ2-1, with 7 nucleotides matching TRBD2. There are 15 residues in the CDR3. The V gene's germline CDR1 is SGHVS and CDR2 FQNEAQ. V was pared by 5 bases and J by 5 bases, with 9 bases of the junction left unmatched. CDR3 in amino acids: CASSALGTINNEQFF. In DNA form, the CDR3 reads TGTGCCAGCAGCGCCCTGGGGACTATCAACAATGAGCAGTTCTTC.

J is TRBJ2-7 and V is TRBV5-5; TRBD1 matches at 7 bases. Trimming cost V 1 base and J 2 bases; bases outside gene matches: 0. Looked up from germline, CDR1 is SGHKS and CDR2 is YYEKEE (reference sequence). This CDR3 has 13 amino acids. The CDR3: CASSLTGAYEQYF. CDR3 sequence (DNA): TGTGCCAGCAGCTTGACAGGGGCCTACGAGCAGTACTTC.

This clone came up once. DNA for the CDR3: TGTGCCAGCAGTTGGAGCACCGGGGAGCTGTTTTTT. This sequence encodes CASSWSTGELFF. This chain links TRBV28 with TRBJ2-2; D unclear. The V and J ends lost 4 bases and 4 bases respectively, with 4 bases between them. In germline, CDR1 is MDHEN, CDR2 SYDVKM. The CDR3 has 12 amino acids. Based on the CDR3 plus reference TRBV28 and TRBJ2-2, the full variable domain is DVKVTQSSRYLVKRTGEKVFLECVQDMDHENMFWYRQDPGLGLRLIYFSYDVKMKEKGDIPEGYSVSREKKERFSLILESASTNQTSMYLCASSWSTGELFFGEGSRLTVL.